These 10 T cell receptor beta chains originate from one sample sequenced in a study of identical twins. TCRdb used MiXCR to reprocess the 5' RACE reads, holding one entry per CDR3 protein. The sample carries roughly 220,000 distinct CDR3 sequences, over 5% recorded once. This sample was shared with a second study, whose subject was T cells expressing NK-cell markers.

Material for sequencing was CD8+ T cells sorted from blood. Every receptor here comes from a woman aged 18 to 35 in good health.

The sample holds a few counts of this clonotype. V and J are TRBV6-2 or TRBV6-3 and TRBJ2-1, with 12 bases identical to TRBD2. The length of the CDR3 is 20 residues. V trimming: 0 bases; J trimming: 0 bases; junction bases outside the gene matches: 9. Germline loops: CDR1 MNHEY, CDR2 SVGEGT. In DNA form, the CDR3 reads TGTGCCAGCAGTTACTCGGCTAGCGGGGGGGCCTCGAGCTCCTACAATGAGCAGTTCTTC. Translated: CASSYSASGGASSSYNEQFF.

V is TRBV6-4 and J is TRBJ2-1; D is possibly TRBD1 or TRBD2 (6 bases each). The CDR3 length is 15 residues. V was cut by 3 bases and J by 4 bases, with 13 bases left in between. CDR1 and CDR2 (germline): MRHNA, SNTAGT. The CDR3 is CASSEDGGRYNEQFF. CDR3 sequence (DNA): TGTGCCAGCAGTGAGGACGGGGGCCGATACAATGAGCAGTTCTTC.

This clonotype was found many times. J is TRBJ2-1 and V is TRBV21-1; the table's D call, TRBD2, has no DNA check behind it. TRBV21-1 is reported as a pseudogene. The CDR3 spans 20 residues. The CDR3: CASSKGPGLADTRQQIEQFF. In DNA, the CDR3 is TGTGCCAGCAGCAAAGGGCCGGGACTAGCGGATACCCGACAACAAATAGAGCAGTTCTTC.

There are a few counts of this clonotype. DNA of the CDR3: TGTGCCACCAGCGGGGACAGGGGTTACAATGAGCAGTTCTTC. It codes for CATSGDRGYNEQFF. The V gene is TRBV15, the J gene TRBJ2-1, with 10 bases lining up with TRBD1. The CDR3 length is 14 residues. In germline, CDR1 is LNHNV, CDR2 YYDKDF (reference sequence). Trimming cost V 5 bases and J 4 bases; bases outside gene matches: 2.

The table lists this clonotype with many counts. The chain carries TRBV12-3 or TRBV12-4 and TRBJ2-5, with 14 bases lining up with TRBD2. V dropped 6 bases and J dropped 2; count of bases not matched to a gene: 5. CDR3 length: 16 amino acids. This chain's CDR3 is CASRPGTSGRQETQYF. CDR3 nucleotide sequence: TGTGCCAGCAGGCCAGGGACTAGCGGGAGACAAGAGACCCAGTACTTC.

The V and J genes are TRBV11-2 and TRBJ2-7; a possible D gene is TRBD2 (6 bases). Per germline, CDR1 SGHAT and CDR2 FQNNGV. The CDR3 length is 14 residues. V shed 2 bases and J shed 5 bases, with 13 bases lying between them. CDR3: CASSLMVAADEQYF. Written as DNA, the CDR3 is TGTGCCAGCAGCTTAATGGTAGCGGCGGACGAGCAGTACTTC.

This clonotype was detected only a few times. The V and J genes are TRBV6-1 and TRBJ2-1; 7 bases align to TRBD1. Trimming removed 6 bases from V and 3 bases from J; junction bases left unmatched: 11. There are 16 residues in the CDR3. CDR1 and CDR2 (germline): MNHNS, SASEGT. The CDR3 loop is CASSLGPQGSYNEQFF. Written as DNA, the CDR3 is TGTGCCAGCAGCCTAGGGCCACAGGGGAGCTACAATGAGCAGTTCTTC.

This clonotype was counted at least ten times. The chain uses TRBV18 and TRBJ2-1; 9 positions match TRBD2. This CDR3 comprises 16 residues. CDR1 is KGHSH, CDR2 LQKENI, per germline. V dropped 6 bases and J dropped 3; count of bases not matched to a gene: 9. For the CDR3, the DNA is TGTGCCAGCTCGCTTGCCGGGACTAGCCACTACAATGAGCAGTTCTTC. This sequence encodes CASSLAGTSHYNEQFF.

This clonotype showed up just once. The V call is TRBV7-2, the J call TRBJ2-1; no clear D gene. V gave up 4 bases and J gave up 0 bases, with 10 bases separating them. This CDR3 comprises 15 residues. Germline loops: CDR1 SGHTA, CDR2 FQGNSA. CDR3 nucleotide sequence: TGTGCCAGCAGCTCAAGCGTGAGCTCCTACAATGAGCAGTTCTTC. Its translation: CASSSSVSSYNEQFF.

This clonotype was seen more than once but under ten times. The chain is built from TRBV7-2 and TRBJ2-3, with TRBD2 matching 10 bases. The junction had 3 bases not matched to a gene; V was cut back by 4 bases and J by 2 bases. CDR3 length: 15 residues. CDR1 and CDR2 (germline): SGHTA, FQGNSA. Written as DNA, the CDR3 is TGTGCCAGCAGCTCTCTAGCGGGGGTCACAGATACGCAGTATTTT. Residues: CASSSLAGVTDTQYF.